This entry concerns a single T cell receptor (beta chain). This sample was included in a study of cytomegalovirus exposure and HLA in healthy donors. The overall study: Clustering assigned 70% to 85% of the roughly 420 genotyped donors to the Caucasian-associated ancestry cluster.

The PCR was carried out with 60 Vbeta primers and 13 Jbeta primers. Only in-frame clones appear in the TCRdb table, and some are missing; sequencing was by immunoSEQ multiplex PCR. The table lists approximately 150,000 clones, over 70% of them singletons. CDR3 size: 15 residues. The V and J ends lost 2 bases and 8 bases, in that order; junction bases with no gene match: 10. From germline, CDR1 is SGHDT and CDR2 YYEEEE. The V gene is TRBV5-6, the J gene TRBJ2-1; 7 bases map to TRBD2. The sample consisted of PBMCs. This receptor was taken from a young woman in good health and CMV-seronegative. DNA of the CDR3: TGTGCCAGCAGCTTTATCGCTAGCGGACCCGATGAGCAGTTCTTC. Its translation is CASSFIASGPDEQFF.